Each of the 13 T cell receptor beta chains below was sequenced from the same sample in a study of blood T cell repertoires in COVID-19. Measured with immunoSEQ multiplex PCR; TCRdb has only the in-frame clones, and not every one. The repertoire holds about 80,000 clones, with around 88% as singletons. The specimen sequenced was peripheral blood. These TCRs come from a woman of 80 years or more with acute or convalescent COVID-19.

The V gene is TRBV6-4, the J gene TRBJ2-1, with 9 bases identical to TRBD2. This CDR3 is built from 14 residues. The junction had 5 bases not matched to a gene; V was cut back by 3 bases and J by 8 bases. The V gene's germline CDR1 is MRHNA and CDR2 SNTAGT. The chain's CDR3 is CASSERTSDDEQFF. The CDR3 DNA sequence: TGTGCCAGCAGTGAACGGACTAGCGACGATGAGCAGTTCTTC.

The CDR3 region has the DNA TGTGCCAGCAGCGCCCAGGGGATGAACACTGAAGCTTTCTTT. It is translated as CASSAQGMNTEAFF. V is TRBV9 and J is TRBJ1-1; TRBD1 might be the D (6 bases). CDR1 is SGDLS and CDR2 is YYNGEE in the germline V gene. V gave up 3 bases and J gave up 0 bases, with 9 bases separating them. The CDR3 is 14 amino acids. The whole variable domain, remainder taken from reference TRBV9 and TRBJ1-1, is DSGVTQTPKHLITATGQRVTLRCSPRSGDLSVYWYQQSLDQGLQFLIQYYNGEERAKGNILERFSAQQFPDLHSELNLSSLELGDSALYFCASSAQGMNTEAFFGQGTRLTVV.

This clone was counted between two and nine times. The chain recombines TRBV19 with TRBJ1-3, with D unclear. The V gene's germline CDR1 is LNHDA and CDR2 SQIVND (reference sequence). V lost 4 bases and J 3 bases, leaving 13 bases between the germline ends. CDR3 length: 15 amino acids. The CDR3 DNA sequence: TGTGCCAGTAGTACTCCGACGGCGGGTGGAAACACCATATATTTT. This gives the protein CASSTPTAGGNTIYF.

This clone was seen a single time. The CDR3 DNA is TGTGCCAGCAGCTTGGCCGTCGGGGGTGGTCAGCCCCAGCATTTT. Its translation: CASSLAVGGGQPQHF. This rearrangement joins TRBV5-5 to TRBJ1-5, with D possibly being TRBD1 (5 bases). V shed 0 bases and J shed 6 bases, with 13 bases lying between them. The germline gives CDR1 SGHKS, CDR2 YYEKEE (reference sequence). The CDR3 runs 15 residues.

The chain employs TRBV3-1 (or the pseudogene TRBV3-2) and TRBJ2-3; 9 nucleotides align to TRBD2. Germline CDR1 and CDR2: LGHDT and YNNKEL (reference sequence). The CDR3 covers 16 residues. V lost 5 bases to trimming and J lost 2 bases; unmatched junction nucleotides: 8. The CDR3 sequence: CASSFGTSSYTDTQYF. The CDR3 DNA is TGTGCCAGCAGCTTTGGGACTAGCTCATACACAGATACGCAGTATTTT.

CDR3 loop: CASRTGHIYEQYF. CDR3 sequence (DNA): TGTGCCAGCAGGACAGGGCATATTTACGAGCAGTACTTC. The chain recombines TRBV6-5 with TRBJ2-7; 7 bases line up with TRBD1. Germline V gene sequence: CDR1 MNHEY, CDR2 SVGAGI. Trimming removed 6 bases from V and 4 bases from J; junction bases left unmatched: 6. CDR3 length: 13 residues.

This chain links TRBV3-1 (or the pseudogene TRBV3-2) with TRBJ1-5; 8 bases line up with TRBD1. Unmatched junction bases numbered 3, after V lost 3 bases and J lost 2 bases. The germline CDR1 and CDR2 sequences are LGHDT and YNNKEL (reference sequence). The CDR3 totals 15 residues. The CDR3 nucleotides are TGTGCCAGCAGCCAGGACAGGGCGGGCAATCAGCCCCAGCATTTT. Its protein product is CASSQDRAGNQPQHF.

This chain links TRBV5-1 with TRBJ1-4; 12 nucleotides align to TRBD1. V gave up 4 bases and J gave up 7 bases; unmatched junction bases: 2. Germline V lookup: CDR1 SGHRS, CDR2 YFSETQ. The CDR3 spans 14 residues. The CDR3 spells CASSRGQGAEKLFF. The CDR3 DNA reads TGCGCCAGCAGCAGGGGACAGGGGGCTGAAAAACTGTTTTTT.

This chain joins TRBV14 and TRBJ2-5; possible D gene TRBD1, 6 bases. This CDR3 spans 14 amino acids. Trimming took off 2 bases at V and 5 bases at J, with 12 bases between the two ends. Germline CDR1 is SGHDN and CDR2 is FVKESK. This CDR3 reads CASSQSWGLETQYF. In nucleotides, the CDR3 is TGTGCCAGCAGCCAATCGTGGGGGCTGGAGACCCAGTACTTC. The whole variable domain, remainder taken from reference TRBV14 and TRBJ2-5, is EAGVTQFPSHSVIEKGQTVTLRCDPISGHDNLYWYRRVMGKEIKFLLHFVKESKQDESGMPNNRFLAERTGGTYSTLKVQPAELEDSGVYFCASSQSWGLETQYFGPGTRLLVL.

This chain joins TRBV6-2 or TRBV6-3 and TRBJ2-7; a weak D match, TRBD2 (6 bases). The CDR3 runs to 12 residues. The V gene lost 7 bases and the J gene lost 6 bases, with 13 bases spanning the gap. Germline V gives CDR1 MNHEY, CDR2 SVGEGT. The CDR3 reads CASTPGGREQYF. Written as DNA, the CDR3 is TGTGCCAGCACCCCAGGAGGGCGCGAGCAGTACTTC.

This chain connects TRBV5-1 to TRBJ1-4, with TRBD1 identical over 11 bases. This CDR3 is 17 amino acids long. Losses at the gene ends were 4 bases for V and 3 bases for J; bases not matched to a gene: 8. Germline CDR1 and CDR2: SGHRS and YFSETQ. This CDR3 reads CASSLGTGGLPNEKLFF. The CDR3 DNA reads TGCGCCAGCAGCCTCGGGACAGGGGGATTGCCTAATGAAAAACTGTTTTTT.

V usage is TRBV5-1 and J usage is TRBJ2-1; weak D call: TRBD1 (5 bases). The V gene lost 4 bases and the J gene lost 6 bases, with 11 bases spanning the gap. CDR1 is SGHRS, CDR2 YFSETQ, per germline. This CDR3 has 13 residues. CDR3 nucleotide sequence: TGCGCCAGCAGCCCCAGGGTCCGCAATGAGCAGTTCTTC. It translates to CASSPRVRNEQFF.

This sequence joins TRBV5-5 and TRBJ1-1; 7 bases match TRBD1. This CDR3 region has 17 residues. Trimming at V came to 1 base and at J to 3 bases, leaving 12 bases not matched to a gene. The V gene's germline CDR1 is SGHKS and CDR2 YYEKEE (reference sequence). CDR3 sequence: CASSLRNQPGGYTEAFF. CDR3 coding DNA: TGTGCCAGCAGCTTGAGGAACCAACCAGGGGGATACACTGAAGCTTTCTTT.